These 30 T cell receptor beta chains share one sample of origin, sequenced in a study of blood T cell repertoires in COVID-19. The data were produced by immunoSEQ multiplex PCR, yet TCRdb's version contains in-frame clones alone and is incomplete. The sample has hundreds of thousands of clones; 87% are singletons. The material sequenced was PBMCs or T cells enriched from blood (not recorded which). Receptors were obtained from a man aged 35 to 55 in a cohort exposed to, infected with or recovered from COVID-19 (not recorded which).

The chain couples TRBV5-3 to TRBJ2-5; D remains unclear. TRBV5-3 is recorded as an ORF, its role being uncertain. This CDR3 is built from 14 residues. Between the trimmed V and J ends, which lost 6 bases and 1 base, there was a span of 13 bases. DNA for the CDR3: TGTGCCAGAACAGTTCCAGACTTCCAAGAGACCCAGTACTTC. This sequence encodes CARTVPDFQETQYF.

The chain has TRBV20-1 and TRBJ2-5, with 9 bases fitting TRBD1. The CDR3 is 11 residues long. The V gene end was trimmed by 7 bases and the J gene end by 5 bases; junction bases not matched to a gene: 2. Germline V lookup: CDR1 DFQATT, CDR2 SNEGSKA (reference sequence). The CDR3 region is CSGTGVETQYF. CDR3 nucleotides: TGCAGTGGGACAGGGGTTGAGACCCAGTACTTC.

V is TRBV18 and J is TRBJ2-7; possible D gene TRBD1, 6 bases. This CDR3 comprises 15 residues. Germline loops: CDR1 KGHSH, CDR2 LQKENI. With 3 bases removed from V and 2 bases from J, the gap between germline ends came to 14 bases. This CDR3 reads CASSPPGTPTYEQYF. CDR3 DNA sequence: TGTGCCAGCTCACCTCCCGGGACACCAACCTACGAGCAGTACTTC.

The chain is built from TRBV2 and TRBJ2-1; 7 bases map to TRBD2. This CDR3 region has 15 residues. Germline trimming cut 8 bases from V and 2 bases from J; bases unmatched to any gene: 9. Germline-derived CDR1 and CDR2 are SNHLY and FYNNEI. The CDR3 is CASRASSGTYNEQFF. CDR3 bases: TGTGCCAGCCGAGCCTCTAGCGGAACCTACAATGAGCAGTTCTTC.

V usage is TRBV5-1 and J usage is TRBJ1-1; D possibly corresponds to TRBD1 (5 bases). The CDR3 extends over 15 amino acids. Germline CDR1 and CDR2: SGHRS and YFSETQ. The V gene lost 0 bases and the J gene lost 0 bases, with 9 bases spanning the gap. The CDR3 region has the DNA TGCGCCAGCAGCTTGGATGCAGGGTTGAACACTGAAGCTTTCTTT. Protein product: CASSLDAGLNTEAFF. Full variable domain (rest looked up from reference TRBV5-1 and TRBJ1-1): KAGVTQTPRYLIKTRGQQVTLSCSPISGHRSVSWYQQTPGQGLQFLFEYFSETQRNKGNFPGRFSGRQFSNSRSEMNVSTLELGDSALYLCASSLDAGLNTEAFFGQGTRLTVV.

The rearrangement uses TRBV3-1 (or the pseudogene TRBV3-2) and TRBJ1-6, with D perhaps matching TRBD1 (5 bases). The CDR3 totals 15 residues. The germline V gene has CDR1 LGHDT and CDR2 YNNKEL (reference sequence). The V and J ends lost 1 base and 10 bases respectively, with 14 bases between them. The CDR3 bases are TGTGCCAGCAGCCAAGGGTCAGGGAACGTCTCACCCCTCCACTTT. Protein sequence: CASSQGSGNVSPLHF.

On this clone: At the DNA level, this CDR3 is encoded by other sequences in the same sample as well. This chain links TRBV4-1 with TRBJ2-7, with TRBD1 matching 9 bases. V lost 3 bases to trimming and J lost 2 bases; unmatched junction nucleotides: 2. Germline V gives CDR1 MGHRA, CDR2 YSYEKL. This CDR3 spans 14 amino acids. The CDR3 bases are TGCGCCAGCAGCCAGGGGACAGGGACCTACGAGCAGTACTTC. Translating gives CASSQGTGTYEQYF.

J is TRBJ2-7 and V is TRBV28; D gene uncertain. The length of the CDR3 is 12 residues. The germline CDR1 and CDR2 sequences are MDHEN and SYDVKM. Trimming removed 4 bases from V and 3 bases from J, with 7 bases in between. The DNA of the CDR3 is TGTGCCAGCAGTTCCTCCTTCTACGAGCAGTACTTC. Its translation: CASSSSFYEQYF.

This clone was recorded a few times. This could be a read error, since a much larger clone is one nucleotide away. This chain joins TRBV5-5 and TRBJ1-5; D gene unclear. The length of the CDR3 is 13 residues. Trimming cost V 2 bases and J 0 bases, with 3 bases left between them. From germline, CDR1 is SGHKS and CDR2 YYEKEE (reference sequence). The DNA for the CDR3 is TGTGCCAGCAGCTTATATAGCAATCAGCCCCAGCATTTT. Its protein product is CASSLYSNQPQHF.

The rearrangement uses TRBV18 and TRBJ1-1; TRBD1 matches at 9 bases. Trimming cost V 2 bases and J 1 base; bases outside gene matches: 5. The CDR3 extends over 16 amino acids. Germline V gene lookup returns CDR1 KGHSH and CDR2 LQKENI. CDR3 bases: TGTGCCAGCTCACCAACGGGACAGGGCTGGAACACTGAAGCTTTCTTT. Protein product: CASSPTGQGWNTEAFF.

The genes are TRBV5-1 and TRBJ2-3; D may be TRBD2 (6 bases). The V gene's germline CDR1 is SGHRS and CDR2 YFSETQ. V gave up 6 bases and J gave up 3 bases, with 14 bases separating them. The CDR3 sequence is 14 residues long. CDR3 nucleotides: TGCGCCAGCAAATCGGGAGAATATACAGATACGCAGTATTTT. Translated: CASKSGEYTDTQYF.

The V and J genes are TRBV6-5 and TRBJ1-2, with 7 positions matching TRBD1. V trimming: 6 bases; J trimming: 0 bases; junction bases outside the gene matches: 7. Germline assignment: CDR1 MNHEY and CDR2 SVGAGI. This CDR3 is built from 15 residues. As DNA, the CDR3 is TGTGCCAGCAGCTATTCGACAGGGTCTAACTATGGCTACACCTTC. It is translated as CASSYSTGSNYGYTF.

This clone was found once. This chain connects TRBV11-2 to TRBJ2-1, with a possible D match to TRBD1 (6 bases). CDR1 and CDR2 (germline): SGHAT, FQNNGV. CDR3 length: 12 residues. Between the trimmed V and J ends, which lost 3 bases and 8 bases, there was a span of 8 bases. The CDR3 sequence is CASSFGTHEQFF. The CDR3 coding sequence is TGTGCCAGCAGCTTCGGGACACATGAGCAGTTCTTC.

The rearrangement joins TRBV29-1 to TRBJ2-5; TRBD1 is a possible D gene (6 bases). CDR3 length equals 12 residues. V was trimmed by 4 bases and J by 5 bases, leaving 11 bases between them. Germline CDR1 reads SQVTM; CDR2 reads ANQGSEA. CDR3 sequence reads: CSVVRGLETQYF. CDR3 in DNA: TGCAGCGTTGTCAGGGGTTTGGAGACCCAGTACTTC.

This sequence joins TRBV5-5 and TRBJ1-3, with unresolved D. The CDR3 has 15 amino acids. Germline CDR1 reads SGHKS; CDR2 reads YYEKEE (reference sequence). Trimming left V 0 bases short and J 0 bases short, with 7 bases between. CDR3 nucleotide sequence: TGTGCCAGCAGCTTGGCACAGACCTCTGGAAACACCATATATTTT. Its protein is CASSLAQTSGNTIYF.

The J gene is TRBJ2-3, the V gene TRBV24-1; D ambiguous. Looked up from germline, CDR1 is KGHDR and CDR2 is SFDVKD. V was clipped by 4 bases and J by 0 bases, with 7 bases between them. The length of the CDR3 is 14 residues. CDR3 sequence reads: CATSDAASTDTQYF. The DNA for the CDR3 is TGTGCCACCAGTGACGCGGCTAGCACAGATACGCAGTATTTT.

The V gene is TRBV6-5, the J gene TRBJ1-5, with a tentative D call TRBD1 (6 bases). V was cut by 7 bases and J by 6 bases, with 16 bases left in between. CDR1 is MNHEY and CDR2 is SVGAGI in the germline V gene. This CDR3 has 14 residues. CDR3: CASTERGGLQPQHF. For the CDR3, the DNA is TGTGCCAGCACCGAACGCGGGGGGCTTCAGCCCCAGCATTTT.

The genes are TRBV7-9 and TRBJ2-5, with 7 bases matching TRBD2. CDR1 is SEHNR and CDR2 is FQNEAQ in the germline V gene (reference sequence). The J segment lost 0 bases and the V segment lost 5 bases, leaving 9 bases of the junction unmatched. The CDR3 length is 16 residues. The CDR3 sequence is CASSDPWRENQETQYF. The CDR3 DNA is TGTGCCAGCAGCGACCCCTGGCGGGAGAACCAAGAGACCCAGTACTTC.

This clone occurred once. V and J are TRBV7-3 and TRBJ1-2; D is undetermined. CDR1 SGHTA and CDR2 FQGTGA come from the germline V gene. V was pared by 5 bases and J by 3 bases, with 16 bases between. This CDR3 comprises 15 residues. CDR3 sequence: CASSPGGLTYYGYTF. The CDR3 DNA reads TGTGCCAGCAGCCCAGGCGGGCTGACCTACTATGGCTACACCTTC. The full variable domain, its missing parts supplied by reference TRBV7-3 and TRBJ1-2, is GAGVSQTPSNKVTEKGKYVELRCDPISGHTALYWYRQSLGQGPEFLIYFQGTGAADDSGLPNDRFFAVRPEGSVSTLKIQRTERGDSAVYLCASSPGGLTYYGYTFGSGTRLTVV.

The chain recombines TRBV30 with TRBJ2-2, with D possibly being TRBD1 (6 bases). V was pared by 4 bases and J by 0 bases, with 9 bases between. Germline loops: CDR1 GTSNPN, CDR2 SVGIG (reference sequence). The CDR3 spans 14 residues. The DNA of the CDR3 is TGTGCCTGGAAGACAGGACCGAACACCGGGGAGCTGTTTTTT. The encoded protein is CAWKTGPNTGELFF.

The chain is built from TRBV11-2 and TRBJ2-7, with TRBD2 identical over 13 bases. Germline assignment: CDR1 SGHAT and CDR2 FQNNGV. The V gene end was trimmed by 5 bases and the J gene end by 5 bases; junction bases not matched to a gene: 12. This CDR3 has 17 residues. The CDR3, as DNA: TGTGCCAGCAGCGCGGCCGGGACTAGCGGGGCTTTGAACGAGCAGTACTTC. Amino acid sequence: CASSAAGTSGALNEQYF.

The rearrangement links TRBV21-1 to TRBJ2-1; the DNA was not used to check the table's D call, TRBD2. TRBV21-1 is a pseudogene segment. The CDR3 contains 16 residues. CDR3 amino acids: CASSKSRLAGDDEQFF. The CDR3 bases are TGTGCCAGCAGCAAAAGTAGGCTAGCGGGAGATGATGAGCAGTTCTTC.

The chain employs TRBV6-5 and TRBJ2-2, with no clear D. The CDR3 spans 12 residues. The germline gives CDR1 MNHEY, CDR2 SVGAGI. With 2 bases removed from V and 5 bases from J, the gap between germline ends came to 3 bases. Here the CDR3 reads CASSYRTGELFF. As DNA, the CDR3 is TGTGCCAGCAGTTACCGTACCGGGGAGCTGTTTTTT.

V usage is TRBV7-9 and J usage is TRBJ1-2; no definite D call. Germline V CDR1 and CDR2: SEHNR, FQNEAQ (reference sequence). This CDR3 is built from 14 residues. The V end lost 7 bases, the J end lost 6 bases, and 18 bases lay between the germline ends. The CDR3 DNA is TGTGCCAGCAATTCATATGGGCTGGTTCATGGCTACACCTTC. The encoded protein is CASNSYGLVHGYTF.

The gene calls are TRBV5-1 and TRBJ2-1, with D perhaps matching TRBD2 (5 bases). V lost 1 base to trimming and J lost 7 bases, with 6 bases between them. The CDR3 runs 12 residues. Per germline, CDR1 SGHRS and CDR2 YFSETQ. CDR3 DNA sequence: TGCGCCAGCAGCTTGTGGGAGAATGAGCAGTTCTTC. Protein product: CASSLWENEQFF.

The J gene is TRBJ2-3, the V gene TRBV4-1, with 11 bases fitting TRBD2. This CDR3 spans 16 amino acids. With 4 bases clipped from V and 1 base from J, the junction kept 4 bases outside the gene matches. Germline CDR1 is MGHRA and CDR2 is YSYEKL. The CDR3 loop is CASSLRLAGRTDTQYF. In DNA form, the CDR3 reads TGCGCCAGCAGCCTTCGACTAGCGGGACGCACAGATACGCAGTATTTT.

As DNA, the CDR3 is TGTGCCAGTAGTATGGAGGTAGCGGGAGGGGCGGCAGATACGCAGTATTTT. Protein product: CASSMEVAGGAADTQYF. This sequence joins TRBV19 and TRBJ2-3; 11 bases are a match to TRBD2. CDR3 length: 17 residues. V shed 3 bases and J 4 bases; nucleotides not matched to a gene: 9. CDR1 LNHDA and CDR2 SQIVND come from the germline V gene (reference sequence).

The chain uses TRBV3-1 (or the pseudogene TRBV3-2) and TRBJ1-3, with a tentative D call TRBD1 (6 bases). Germline V gene lookup returns CDR1 LGHDT and CDR2 YNNKEL (reference sequence). This CDR3 spans 15 amino acids. Trimming removed 6 bases from V and 0 bases from J, with 12 bases in between. The CDR3 loop reads CASSLTGNSGNTIYF. CDR3 nucleotides: TGTGCCAGCAGTCTAACAGGGAACTCTGGAAACACCATATATTTT.

This clone has a handful of counts. The chain is built from TRBV10-1 and TRBJ2-7; TRBD2 is a possible D gene (6 bases). CDR1 and CDR2 (germline): WNHNN, SYGVQD (reference sequence). The V end was cut by 0 bases, the J end by 9 bases, with 15 bases between. CDR3 length equals 14 residues. The DNA of the CDR3 is TGCGCCAGCAGTGAGTCAGGACTATCCCTACGGCAGTACTTC. Its translation: CASSESGLSLRQYF.

The rearrangement uses TRBV7-3 and TRBJ1-3; D unresolved. Deletions cut 5 bases from V and 0 bases from J, with 5 bases between. Germline lookup yields CDR1 SGHTA and CDR2 FQGTGA. The CDR3 runs 13 residues. Here the CDR3 reads CASSRDSGNTIYF. The CDR3 bases are TGTGCCAGCAGCCGAGACTCTGGAAACACCATATATTTT.